This TCR beta chain was observed in a study of blood T cell repertoires in COVID-19 (dated by TCRdb to the early 2020s). Turning to the overall study: Samples from collaborators originated in the United States, Italy and Spain and spanned both the acute and convalescent phases of COVID-19. The sample metadata nearly always contained a de-identified subject ID, COVID-19 status, age in years and sex. The material from the prospective study consisted of cDNA or gDNA derived from T cells, B-cell-depleted T cells, or PBMCs. Where available, HLA class I and class II types were taken from metadata supplied by the sample provider and were not determined by assay-based typing. The samples were drawn from two sources: the first 160 participants of the ongoing ImmuneRACE study, and 1,200 or so subjects contributed by 6 global collaborators. The repertoires were released in a freely available public database meant as a resource for research on the immune response to SARS-CoV-2. Deeply sampled blood TCRbeta repertoires from subjects exposed to, actively infected with, or recovered from COVID-19 were included in the dataset.

TCRbeta CDR3 regions were amplified from genomic DNA using the immunoSEQ Assay, a bias-controlled multiplex PCR. The authors' analysis ran thus. Within the assay, amplification of reference gene primers was used to estimate how many nucleated cells each sample contained. To quantify the absolute abundance of each unique TCRbeta CDR3 rearrangement, sequence reads were collapsed and filtered. For each sample, productive Simpson clonality was calculated by taking the square root of Simpson's diversity index across productive rearrangements. TCRdb took this table from immuneACCESS and kept in-frame rearrangements with V and J called. Such tables lack part of the clones; where checked against another copy, unresolved V genes explain under half of the gap, and the rest is unexplained. Clone size and V and J calls were adopted from that table, with D and trimming inferred from the DNA. In all, the sample holds 30,000 to 35,000 clones, and approximately 88% of those were seen once. The biggest ten clones account for 11% to 15% of the sample.

Collaborating institutions collected whole blood in K2EDTA tubes following their own protocols. Collaborator samples were shipped for TCRbeta analysis as frozen whole blood, isolated PBMCs, or DNA extracted from either sample type. The investigation overall reported the following: Clinical and demographic metadata were provided uncurated, with the amount varying by source and participant.

The germline V and J ends show losses of 2 bases and 2 bases respectively, and no gene match explains 1 base of the junction. The germline V gene (reference sequence) yields LNHDA for CDR1 and SQIVND for CDR2. Counted from cysteine to phenylalanine, this CDR3 has 15 amino acids. Just the 45-base CDR3 DNA is kept, in frame starting at base 1. This clone was detected a few times. Its antigen is currently not known. There are no base qualities to consult, and no much larger clone falls within one base. Source material: peripheral blood. The clonotype was recovered from a man aged 60 to 75 with active COVID-19. The V and J segments used are TRBV19 and TRBJ2-5, with 11 bases aligning to TRBD2. CDR3 sequence: CASSIRTSGQETQYF. The DNA reads TGTGCCAGTAGTATAAGGACTAGCGGGCAAGAGACCCAGTACTTC.